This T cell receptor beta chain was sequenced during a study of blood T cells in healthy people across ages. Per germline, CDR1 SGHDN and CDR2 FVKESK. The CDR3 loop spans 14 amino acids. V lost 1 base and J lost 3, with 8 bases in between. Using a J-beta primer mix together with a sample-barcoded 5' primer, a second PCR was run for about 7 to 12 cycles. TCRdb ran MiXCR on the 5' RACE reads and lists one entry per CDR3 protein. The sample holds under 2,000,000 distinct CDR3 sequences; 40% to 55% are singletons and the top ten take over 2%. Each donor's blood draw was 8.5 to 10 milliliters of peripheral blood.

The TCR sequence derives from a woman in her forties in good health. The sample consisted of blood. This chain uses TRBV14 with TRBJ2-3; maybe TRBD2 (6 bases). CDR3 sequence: CASSQGLVTDTQYF. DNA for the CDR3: TGTGCCAGCAGCCAAGGACTAGTAACAGATACGCAGTATTTT.